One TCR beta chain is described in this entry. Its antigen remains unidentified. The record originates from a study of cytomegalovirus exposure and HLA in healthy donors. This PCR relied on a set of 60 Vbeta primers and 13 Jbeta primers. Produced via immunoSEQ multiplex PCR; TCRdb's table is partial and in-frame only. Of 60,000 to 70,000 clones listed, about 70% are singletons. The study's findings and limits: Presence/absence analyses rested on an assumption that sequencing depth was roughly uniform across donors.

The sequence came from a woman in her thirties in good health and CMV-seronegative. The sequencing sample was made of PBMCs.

Here the CDR3 DNA reads TGCGCCAGCAGCCAAGGCAACAGGGTTTCGGACGAGCAGTACTTC. It is translated as CASSQGNRVSDEQYF. This sequence joins TRBV4-3 and TRBJ2-7; a possible D gene is TRBD1 (6 bases). The CDR3 has 15 residues. CDR1 LGHNA and CDR2 YSLEER come from the germline V gene. The V end lost 1 base, the J end lost 5 bases, and 15 bases lay between the germline ends.